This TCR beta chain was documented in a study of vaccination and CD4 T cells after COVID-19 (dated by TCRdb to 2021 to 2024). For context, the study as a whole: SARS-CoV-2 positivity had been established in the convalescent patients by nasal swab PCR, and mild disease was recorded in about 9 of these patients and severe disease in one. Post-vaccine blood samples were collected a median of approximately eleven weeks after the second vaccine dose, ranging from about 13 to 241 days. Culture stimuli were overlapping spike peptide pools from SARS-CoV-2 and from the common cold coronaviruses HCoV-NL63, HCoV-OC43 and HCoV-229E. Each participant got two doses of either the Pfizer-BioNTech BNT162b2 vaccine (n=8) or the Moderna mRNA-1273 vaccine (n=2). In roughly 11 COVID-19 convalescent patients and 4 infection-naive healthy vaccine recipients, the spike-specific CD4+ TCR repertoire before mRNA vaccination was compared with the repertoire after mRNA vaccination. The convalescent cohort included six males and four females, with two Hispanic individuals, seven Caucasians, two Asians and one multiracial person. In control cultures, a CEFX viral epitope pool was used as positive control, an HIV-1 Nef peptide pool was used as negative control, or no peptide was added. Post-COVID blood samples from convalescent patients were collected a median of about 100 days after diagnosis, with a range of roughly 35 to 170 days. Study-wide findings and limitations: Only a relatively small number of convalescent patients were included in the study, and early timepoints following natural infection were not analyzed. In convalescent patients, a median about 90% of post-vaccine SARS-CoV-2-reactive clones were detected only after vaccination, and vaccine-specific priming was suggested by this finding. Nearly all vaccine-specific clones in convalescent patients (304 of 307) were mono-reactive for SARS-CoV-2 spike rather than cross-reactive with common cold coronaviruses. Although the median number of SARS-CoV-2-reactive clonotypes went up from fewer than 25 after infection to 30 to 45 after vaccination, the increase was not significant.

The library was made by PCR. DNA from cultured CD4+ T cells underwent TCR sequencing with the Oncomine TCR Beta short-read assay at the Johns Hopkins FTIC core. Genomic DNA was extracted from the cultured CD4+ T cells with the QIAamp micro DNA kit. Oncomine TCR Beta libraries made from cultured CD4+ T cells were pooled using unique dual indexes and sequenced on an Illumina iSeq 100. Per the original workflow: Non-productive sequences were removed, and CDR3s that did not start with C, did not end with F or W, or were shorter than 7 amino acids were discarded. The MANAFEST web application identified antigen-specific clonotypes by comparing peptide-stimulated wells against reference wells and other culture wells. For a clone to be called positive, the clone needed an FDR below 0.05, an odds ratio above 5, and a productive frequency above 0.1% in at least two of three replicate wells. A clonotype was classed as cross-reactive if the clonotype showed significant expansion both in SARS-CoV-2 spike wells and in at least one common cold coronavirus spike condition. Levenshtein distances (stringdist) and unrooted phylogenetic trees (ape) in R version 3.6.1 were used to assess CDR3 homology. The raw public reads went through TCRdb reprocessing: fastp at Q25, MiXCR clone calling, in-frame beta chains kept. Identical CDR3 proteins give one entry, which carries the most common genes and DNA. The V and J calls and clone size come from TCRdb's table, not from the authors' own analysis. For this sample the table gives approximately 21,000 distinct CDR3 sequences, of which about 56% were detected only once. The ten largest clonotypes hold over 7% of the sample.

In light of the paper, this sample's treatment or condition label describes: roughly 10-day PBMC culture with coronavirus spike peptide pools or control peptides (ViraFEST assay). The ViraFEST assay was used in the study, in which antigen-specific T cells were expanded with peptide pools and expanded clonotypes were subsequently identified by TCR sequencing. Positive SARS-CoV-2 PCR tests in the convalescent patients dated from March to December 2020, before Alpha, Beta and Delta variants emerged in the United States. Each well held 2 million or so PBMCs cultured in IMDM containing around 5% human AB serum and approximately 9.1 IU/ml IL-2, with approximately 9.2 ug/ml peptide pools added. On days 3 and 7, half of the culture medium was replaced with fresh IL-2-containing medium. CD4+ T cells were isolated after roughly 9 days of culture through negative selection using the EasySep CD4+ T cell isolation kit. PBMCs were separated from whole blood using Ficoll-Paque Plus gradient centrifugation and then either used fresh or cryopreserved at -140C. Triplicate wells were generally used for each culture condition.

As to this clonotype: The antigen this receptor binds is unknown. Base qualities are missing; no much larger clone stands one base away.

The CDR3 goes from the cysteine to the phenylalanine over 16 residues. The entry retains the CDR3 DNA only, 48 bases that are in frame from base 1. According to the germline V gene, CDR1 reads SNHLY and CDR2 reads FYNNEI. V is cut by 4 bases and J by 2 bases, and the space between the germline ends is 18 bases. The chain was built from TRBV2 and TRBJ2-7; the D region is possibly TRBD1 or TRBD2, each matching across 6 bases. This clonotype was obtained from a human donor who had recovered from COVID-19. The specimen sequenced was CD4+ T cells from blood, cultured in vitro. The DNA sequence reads TGTGCCAGCAGTGGAGGACACGGAGGGGGGACCTACGAGCAGTACTTC. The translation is CASSGGHGGGTYEQYF.